This T cell receptor (beta chain) was obtained from a study of blood T cell repertoires in COVID-19. The wider study: PBMCs, B-cell-depleted T cells, or T cells were the source of the cDNA or gDNA that made up the material.

In the original workflow: Estimation of nucleated cell counts relied on the amplification of reference gene primers. Assay used: immunoSEQ multiplex PCR; TCRdb lists only in-frame clones, some missing. That table is the source of V, J and clone size, and D and trimming were worked out from the DNA. Of roughly 64,000 clones in the sample, over 75% are singletons; the top ten hold approximately 3%. Germline CDR1 MNHEY, CDR2 SVGAGI. V lost 7 bases to trimming and J lost 1 base, with 7 bases between them. The length of the CDR3 is 12 residues. The chain employs TRBV6-5 and TRBJ1-2; D gene uncertain. Sequenced: peripheral blood. This receptor was identified in a man aged 45-65 years with active COVID-19. CDR3 loop: CASNGYNYGYTF. CDR3 DNA sequence: TGTGCCAGCAACGGGTATAACTATGGCTACACCTTC.